This T cell receptor (beta chain) was captured in a study of T cells in Graves' hyperthyroidism and ophthalmopathy. Regarding the study as a whole: Blood samples included most of the expanded thyroid clonotypes exceeding 0.001.

This clonotype was counted ten times or more. Its specificity is not known. Absence of ophthalmopathy progression within 18 months defined stable Graves' hyperthyroidism. Disease duration under 2 months; hyperthyroidism patients were aged 18 to 65. Each diagnosis was grounded in clinical symptoms, serum thyroxine and TRAb, thyroid ultrasound, and orbital computed tomography. V lost 5 bases to trimming and J lost 7 bases, with 14 bases between them. The CDR3 covers 14 residues. Germline V lookup: CDR1 MNHEY, CDR2 SMNVEV (reference sequence). Using RNA transcripts as the source, TCR beta CDR3 regions were amplified. HTBI primers were used for first-round RT-PCR of the TCR CDR3. TCRdb fed the multiplex PCR reads into MiXCR, producing one record per CDR3 protein. Of about 400,000 distinct CDR3 sequences in the sample, roughly an eighth were seen once.

This rearrangement joins TRBV27 to TRBJ2-2; D is ambiguous. The source is a woman aged 18-29 years with Graves' hyperthyroidism. The sequenced material came from blood. This CDR3 reads CASSPRSLSGELFF. As DNA, the CDR3 is TGTGCCAGCAGTCCCCGTTCCCTTAGCGGGGAGCTGTTTTTT.